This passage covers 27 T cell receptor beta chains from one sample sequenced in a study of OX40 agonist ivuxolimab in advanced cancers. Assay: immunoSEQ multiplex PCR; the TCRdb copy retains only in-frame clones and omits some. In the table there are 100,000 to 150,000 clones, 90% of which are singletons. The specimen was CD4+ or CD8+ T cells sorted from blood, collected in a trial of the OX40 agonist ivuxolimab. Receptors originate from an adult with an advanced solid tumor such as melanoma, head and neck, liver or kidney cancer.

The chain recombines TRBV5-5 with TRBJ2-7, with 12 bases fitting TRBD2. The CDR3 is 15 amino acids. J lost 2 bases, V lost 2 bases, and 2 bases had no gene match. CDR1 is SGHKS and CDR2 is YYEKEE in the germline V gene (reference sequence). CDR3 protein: CASSLGLAGTYEQYF. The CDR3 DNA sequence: TGTGCCAGCAGCTTAGGACTAGCGGGGACCTACGAGCAGTACTTC.

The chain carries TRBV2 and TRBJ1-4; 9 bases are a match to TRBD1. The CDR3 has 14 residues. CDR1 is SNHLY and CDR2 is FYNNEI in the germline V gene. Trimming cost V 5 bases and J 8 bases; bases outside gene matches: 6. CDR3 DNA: TGTGCCAGCAGTTTCGACAGGGGGAAAGAAAAACTGTTTTTT. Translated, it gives CASSFDRGKEKLFF.

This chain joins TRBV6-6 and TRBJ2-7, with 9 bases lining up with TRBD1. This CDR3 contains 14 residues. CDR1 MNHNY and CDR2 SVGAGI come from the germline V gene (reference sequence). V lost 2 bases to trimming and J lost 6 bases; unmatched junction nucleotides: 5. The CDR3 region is CASSYPGQGGEQYF. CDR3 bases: TGTGCCAGCAGTTACCCGGGACAGGGTGGCGAGCAGTACTTC.

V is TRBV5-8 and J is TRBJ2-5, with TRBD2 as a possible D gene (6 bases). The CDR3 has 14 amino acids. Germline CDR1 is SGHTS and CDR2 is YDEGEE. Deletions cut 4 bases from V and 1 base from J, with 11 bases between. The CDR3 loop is CASSPGTLQETQYF. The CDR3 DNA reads TGTGCCAGCAGCCCGGGGACTCTCCAAGAGACCCAGTACTTC.

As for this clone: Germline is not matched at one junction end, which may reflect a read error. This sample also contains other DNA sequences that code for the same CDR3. In DNA form, the CDR3 reads TGTGCTAGTGGCTTGGGACAGGCGAACACCGGGGAGCTGTTTTTT. Encoded protein: CASGLGQANTGELFF. This chain uses TRBV12-5 with TRBJ2-2, with 8 bases fitting TRBD1. The germline V gene encodes CDR1 LGHNT and CDR2 FRNRAP. There are 15 residues in the CDR3.

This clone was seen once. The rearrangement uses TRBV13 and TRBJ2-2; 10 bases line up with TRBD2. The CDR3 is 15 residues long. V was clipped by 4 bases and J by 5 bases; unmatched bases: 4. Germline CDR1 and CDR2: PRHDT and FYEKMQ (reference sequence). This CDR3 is CASSSAGGPTGELFF. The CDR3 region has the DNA TGTGCCAGCAGCTCAGCGGGAGGGCCAACCGGGGAGCTGTTTTTT.

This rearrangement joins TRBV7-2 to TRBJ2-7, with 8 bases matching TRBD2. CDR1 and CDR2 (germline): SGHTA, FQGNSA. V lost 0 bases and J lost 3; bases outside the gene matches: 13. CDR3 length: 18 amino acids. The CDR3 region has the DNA TGTGCCAGCAGCTTAGCGCAGCGGGAGTCAGCCGCGGGCTACGAGCAGTACTTC. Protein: CASSLAQRESAAGYEQYF.

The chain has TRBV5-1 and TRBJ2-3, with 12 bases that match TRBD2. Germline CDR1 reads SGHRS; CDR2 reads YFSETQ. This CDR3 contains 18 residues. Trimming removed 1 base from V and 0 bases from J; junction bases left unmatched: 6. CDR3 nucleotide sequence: TGCGCCAGCAGCTTGACTAGCGGGAGGCCGACAAGCACAGATACGCAGTATTTT. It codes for CASSLTSGRPTSTDTQYF.

The CDR3 nucleotides are TGTGCCAGCAGTTTACGGGGCCAAGGAATCCTCGAGCAGTACTTC. This translates into CASSLRGQGILEQYF. V usage is TRBV28 and J usage is TRBJ2-7; D tentatively fits TRBD1 or TRBD2 (5 bases each). The CDR3 contains 15 residues. The germline V and J ends were trimmed by 2 bases and 6 bases, with 17 bases remaining between them. Germline CDR1 MDHEN, CDR2 SYDVKM.

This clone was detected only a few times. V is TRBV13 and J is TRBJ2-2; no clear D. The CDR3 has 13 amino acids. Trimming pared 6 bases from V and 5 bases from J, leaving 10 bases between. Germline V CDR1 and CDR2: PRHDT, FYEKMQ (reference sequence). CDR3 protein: CASSFKGTGELFF. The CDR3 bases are TGTGCCAGCAGTTTCAAGGGAACCGGGGAGCTGTTTTTT.

The CDR3: CASRTGTAFLEFF. The CDR3 region has the DNA TGTGCCAGCAGAACCGGGACAGCTTTTTTGGAGTTCTTC. J is TRBJ2-1 and V is TRBV28, with 7 nucleotides matching TRBD1. V trimming: 6 bases; J trimming: 14 bases; junction bases outside the gene matches: 13. The germline V gene has CDR1 MDHEN and CDR2 SYDVKM. The CDR3 is 13 amino acids.

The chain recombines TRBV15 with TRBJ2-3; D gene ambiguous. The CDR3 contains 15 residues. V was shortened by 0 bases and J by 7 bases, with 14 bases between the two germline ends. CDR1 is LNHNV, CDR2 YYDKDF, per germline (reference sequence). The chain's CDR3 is CATSRDPGLHNTQYF. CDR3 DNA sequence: TGTGCCACCAGCAGAGACCCGGGTCTTCATAATACGCAGTATTTT.

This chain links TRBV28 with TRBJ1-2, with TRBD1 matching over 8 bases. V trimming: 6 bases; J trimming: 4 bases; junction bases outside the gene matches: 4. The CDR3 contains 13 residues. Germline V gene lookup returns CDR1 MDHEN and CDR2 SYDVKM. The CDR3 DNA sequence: TGTGCCAGCAGCACCACAGGGGGCTATGGCTACACCTTC. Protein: CASSTTGGYGYTF.

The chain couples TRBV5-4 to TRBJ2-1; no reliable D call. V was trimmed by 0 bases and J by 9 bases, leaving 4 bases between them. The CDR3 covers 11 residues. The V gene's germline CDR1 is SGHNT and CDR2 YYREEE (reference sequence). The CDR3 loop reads CASSLAGEQFF. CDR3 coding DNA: TGTGCCAGCAGCTTGGCTGGTGAGCAGTTCTTC.

The CDR3 here is CASSPREDTIYGYTF. CDR3 nucleotide sequence: TGTGCCAGCAGCCCTCGGGAAGATACGATCTATGGCTACACCTTC. The V gene is TRBV9, the J gene TRBJ1-2; D call uncertain. Trimming removed 4 bases from V and 4 bases from J, with 17 bases in between. There are 15 residues in the CDR3. Germline V CDR1 and CDR2: SGDLS, YYNGEE.

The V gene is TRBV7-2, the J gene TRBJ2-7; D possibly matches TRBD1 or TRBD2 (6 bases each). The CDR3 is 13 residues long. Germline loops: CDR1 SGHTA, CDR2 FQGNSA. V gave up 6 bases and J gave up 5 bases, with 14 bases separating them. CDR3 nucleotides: TGTGCCAGCAGATTCGGGGGCGGCAACGAGCAGTACTTC. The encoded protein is CASRFGGGNEQYF.

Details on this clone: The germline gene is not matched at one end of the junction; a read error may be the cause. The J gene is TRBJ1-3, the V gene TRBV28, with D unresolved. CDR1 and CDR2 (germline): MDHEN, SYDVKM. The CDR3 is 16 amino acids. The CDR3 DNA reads TGTGCCAGCAGTAGCCACGGGGTCGGCCCCCACACGAGGGCGTCGTTT. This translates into CASSSHGVGPHTRASF. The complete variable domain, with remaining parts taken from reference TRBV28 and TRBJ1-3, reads DVKVTQSSRYLVKRTGEKVFLECVQDMDHENMFWYRQDPGLGLRLIYFSYDVKMKEKGDIPEGYSVSREKKERFSLILESASTNQTSMYLCASSSHGVGPHTRASFGEGSWLTVV.

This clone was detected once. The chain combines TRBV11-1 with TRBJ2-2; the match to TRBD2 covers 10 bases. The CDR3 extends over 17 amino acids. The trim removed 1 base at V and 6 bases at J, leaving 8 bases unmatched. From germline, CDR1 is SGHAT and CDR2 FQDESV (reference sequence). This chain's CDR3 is CASSLGRLAGESGELFF. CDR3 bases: TGTGCCAGCAGCTTAGGGCGTCTAGCGGGAGAGTCCGGGGAGCTGTTTTTT.

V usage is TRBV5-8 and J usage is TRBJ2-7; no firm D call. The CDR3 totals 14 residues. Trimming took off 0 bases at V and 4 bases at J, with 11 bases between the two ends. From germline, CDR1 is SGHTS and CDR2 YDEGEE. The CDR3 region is CASSLGGIDYEQYF. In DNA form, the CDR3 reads TGTGCCAGCAGCTTGGGGGGTATTGATTACGAGCAGTACTTC.

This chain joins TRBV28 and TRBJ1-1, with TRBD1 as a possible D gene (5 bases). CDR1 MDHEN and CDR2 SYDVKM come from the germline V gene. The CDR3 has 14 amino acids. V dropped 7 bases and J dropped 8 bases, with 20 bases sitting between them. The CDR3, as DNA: TGTGCCAGCACCCCCCCCCGGACACCGATGGAAGCTTTCTTT. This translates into CASTPPRTPMEAFF.

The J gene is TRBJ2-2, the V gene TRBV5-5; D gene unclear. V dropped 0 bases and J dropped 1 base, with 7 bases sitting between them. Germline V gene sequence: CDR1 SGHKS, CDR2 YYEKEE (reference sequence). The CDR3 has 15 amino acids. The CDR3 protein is CASSLVRQNTGELFF. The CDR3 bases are TGTGCCAGCAGCTTGGTACGGCAGAACACCGGGGAGCTGTTTTTT.

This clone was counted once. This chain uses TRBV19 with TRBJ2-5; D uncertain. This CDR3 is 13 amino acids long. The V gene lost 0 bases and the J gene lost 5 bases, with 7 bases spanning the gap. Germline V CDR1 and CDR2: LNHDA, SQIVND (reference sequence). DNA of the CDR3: TGTGCCAGTAGTATAGAAAGTAGCGAGACCCAGTACTTC. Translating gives CASSIESSETQYF.

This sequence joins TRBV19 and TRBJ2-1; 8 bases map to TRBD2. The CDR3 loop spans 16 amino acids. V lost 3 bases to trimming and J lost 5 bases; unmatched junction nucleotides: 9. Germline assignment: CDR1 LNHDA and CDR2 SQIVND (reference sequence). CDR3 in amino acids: CASSIFGREAHNEQFF. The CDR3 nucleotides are TGTGCCAGTAGTATCTTCGGGAGGGAGGCCCACAATGAGCAGTTCTTC.

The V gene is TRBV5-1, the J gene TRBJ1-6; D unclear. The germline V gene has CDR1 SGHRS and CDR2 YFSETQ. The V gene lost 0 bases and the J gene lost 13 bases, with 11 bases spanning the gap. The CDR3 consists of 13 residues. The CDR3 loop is CASSLGGASPLHF. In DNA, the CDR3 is TGCGCCAGCAGCTTGGGTGGCGCCTCGCCCCTCCACTTT.

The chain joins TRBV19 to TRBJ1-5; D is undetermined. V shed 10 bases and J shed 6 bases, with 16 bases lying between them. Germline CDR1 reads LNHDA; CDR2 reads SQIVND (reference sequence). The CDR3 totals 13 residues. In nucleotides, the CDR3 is TGTGCCACCGCCGCCAATCGGGGTCAGCCCCAGCATTTT. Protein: CATAANRGQPQHF.

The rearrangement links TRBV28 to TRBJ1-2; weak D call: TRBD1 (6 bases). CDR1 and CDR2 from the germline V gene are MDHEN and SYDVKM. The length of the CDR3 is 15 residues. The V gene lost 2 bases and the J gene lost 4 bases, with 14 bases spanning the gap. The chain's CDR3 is CASSLNPGVGYGYTF. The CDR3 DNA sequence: TGTGCCAGCAGTTTAAACCCAGGGGTAGGCTATGGCTACACCTTC.

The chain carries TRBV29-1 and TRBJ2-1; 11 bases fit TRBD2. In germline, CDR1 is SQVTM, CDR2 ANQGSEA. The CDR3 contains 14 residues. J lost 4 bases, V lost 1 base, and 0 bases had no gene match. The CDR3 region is CSVEGLAGYNEQFF. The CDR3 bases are TGCAGCGTTGAAGGACTAGCGGGATACAATGAGCAGTTCTTC.